These 20 T cell receptor beta chains originate from one sample sequenced in a study of T cell changes during pregnancy in multiple sclerosis. Some clones are missing from TCRdb's copy, which holds only in-frame ones; the method was immunoSEQ multiplex PCR. Of around 88,000 clones listed, around 92% are singletons. The sample was peripheral blood, taken in the first trimester of pregnancy. The origin of the receptors is a female donor with multiple sclerosis, enrolled in a pregnancy study.

The V gene is TRBV28, the J gene TRBJ2-7, with TRBD2 matching 7 bases. The ends lost 9 bases at V and 0 bases at J; junction bases unmatched: 8. CDR1 MDHEN and CDR2 SYDVKM come from the germline V gene. The CDR3 sequence is 14 residues long. The CDR3 reads CASLSGGSSYEQYF. Here the CDR3 DNA reads TGTGCCAGTCTGTCGGGAGGCTCCTCCTACGAGCAGTACTTC.

This chain uses TRBV29-1 with TRBJ2-1; D is possibly TRBD2 (6 bases). This CDR3 has 14 residues. Germline CDR1 and CDR2: SQVTM and ANQGSEA. V dropped 3 bases and J dropped 2 bases, with 11 bases sitting between them. CDR3 sequence: CSVDVGGTYNEQFF. The CDR3 region has the DNA TGCAGCGTTGATGTTGGCGGGACCTACAATGAGCAGTTCTTC.

The V gene is TRBV7-6, the J gene TRBJ2-3; the D gene is possibly TRBD2 (6 bases). The CDR3 totals 14 residues. Looked up from germline, CDR1 is SGHVS and CDR2 is FNYEAQ. Between the trimmed V and J ends, which lost 0 bases and 4 bases, there was a span of 8 bases. The CDR3 DNA is TGTGCCAGCAGCTTAGCGGGAGGAGCAGATACGCAGTATTTT. Translation gives CASSLAGGADTQYF.

V usage is TRBV7-8 and J usage is TRBJ2-7; no firm D call. The CDR3 consists of 11 residues. V was clipped by 4 bases and J by 3 bases, with 4 bases between them. Looked up from germline, CDR1 is SGHVS and CDR2 is FQNEAQ. CDR3 sequence reads: CASSSDYEQYF. The CDR3 DNA sequence: TGTGCCAGCAGCTCAGACTACGAGCAGTACTTC.

The chain has TRBV30 and TRBJ2-3; D gene unclear. The germline V gene encodes CDR1 GTSNPN and CDR2 SVGIG (reference sequence). This CDR3 has 13 amino acids. V lost 8 bases, J lost 1 base, and 13 bases lay in between. The CDR3 loop is CARQFQGTDTQYF. DNA of the CDR3: TGTGCCCGCCAGTTTCAGGGCACAGATACGCAGTATTTT. The full variable domain, with the rest looked up from reference TRBV30 and TRBJ2-3, is SQTIHQWPATLVQPVGSPLSLECTVEGTSNPNLYWYRQAAGRGLQLLFYSVGIGQISSEVPQNLSASRPQDRQFILSSKKLLLSDSGFYLCARQFQGTDTQYFGPGTRLTVL.

The chain joins TRBV13 to TRBJ2-7; the D gene is possibly TRBD1 (6 bases). V gave up 10 bases and J gave up 9 bases, with 19 bases separating them. CDR1 is PRHDT, CDR2 FYEKMQ, per germline (reference sequence). The CDR3 consists of 12 residues. The chain's CDR3 is CATRDISQGQYF. Written as DNA, the CDR3 is TGTGCCACCCGGGACATTTCTCAAGGGCAGTACTTC.

This sequence joins TRBV5-5 and TRBJ2-7, with 9 bases identical to TRBD1. The CDR3 is 14 amino acids. The V gene's germline CDR1 is SGHKS and CDR2 YYEKEE (reference sequence). The V segment lost 3 bases and the J segment 5 bases; nucleotides outside the gene matches: 6. Here the CDR3 DNA reads TGTGCCAGCAGCTCCCGGGACAGGGTTCACGAGCAGTACTTC. Translation: CASSSRDRVHEQYF.

The gene calls are TRBV6-5 and TRBJ2-3, with 8 nucleotides matching TRBD1. J gave up 1 base and V 6 bases, and 3 bases lay outside the gene matches. This CDR3 region has 14 residues. CDR1 and CDR2 from the germline V gene are MNHEY and SVGAGI. CDR3 sequence reads: CASSGQGRTDTQYF. Written as DNA, the CDR3 is TGTGCCAGCAGCGGACAGGGACGCACAGATACGCAGTATTTT.

Only a few counts were recorded for this clone. This chain joins TRBV5-1 and TRBJ1-6; D not resolved. This CDR3 has 13 amino acids. Between the trimmed V and J ends, which lost 0 bases and 7 bases, there was a span of 5 bases. CDR1 is SGHRS and CDR2 is YFSETQ in the germline V gene. CDR3 DNA sequence: TGCGCCAGCAGCTTGGTTGCGAATTCACCCCTCCACTTT. Protein: CASSLVANSPLHF.

The chain carries TRBV4-3 and TRBJ2-7; D gene uncertain. Germline assignment: CDR1 LGHNA and CDR2 YSLEER. Trimming shortened V by 0 bases and J by 2 bases, and 20 bases separated the two germline ends. The CDR3 runs to 18 residues. CDR3 bases: TGCGCCAGCAGCCAAGAAGCCTCGAGTATCCAGGCTACCTACGAGCAGTACTTC. This translates into CASSQEASSIQATYEQYF.

This clone has only a few counts. The rearrangement joins TRBV18 to TRBJ2-2, with TRBD2 matching 7 bases. The CDR3 is 14 residues long. The V and J ends lost 3 bases and 9 bases, in that order; junction bases with no gene match: 7. CDR1 KGHSH and CDR2 LQKENI come from the germline V gene. The CDR3 DNA reads TGTGCCAGCTCACCCCTAGCGGTTGTACGGGAGCTGTTTTTT. It yields the protein CASSPLAVVRELFF.

The rearrangement joins TRBV29-1 to TRBJ2-7; tentatively, D is TRBD2 (6 bases). Germline lookup yields CDR1 SQVTM and CDR2 ANQGSEA. This CDR3 is built from 11 residues. Trimming stripped 7 bases from V and 4 bases from J, with 11 bases between. The CDR3 bases are TGCAGCGGTGGGGGGAGTTACGAGCAGTACTTC. It specifies CSGGGSYEQYF.

The chain recombines TRBV28 with TRBJ2-7, with D tentatively TRBD2 (5 bases). Germline CDR1 MDHEN, CDR2 SYDVKM. CDR3 length equals 14 residues. V dropped 3 bases and J dropped 0 bases, with 9 bases sitting between them. The CDR3 region has the DNA TGTGCCAGCAGTTTCGGACTTCGCTCCTACGAGCAGTACTTC. Encoded protein: CASSFGLRSYEQYF.

The chain has TRBV30 and TRBJ2-7, with TRBD1 matching over 10 bases. Germline V gene lookup returns CDR1 GTSNPN and CDR2 SVGIG (reference sequence). The length of the CDR3 is 13 residues. Germline trimming cut 4 bases from V and 3 bases from J; bases unmatched to any gene: 3. The CDR3 sequence: CAWTGQGFYEQYF. The DNA of the CDR3 is TGTGCCTGGACGGGACAGGGGTTCTACGAGCAGTACTTC.

This chain links TRBV29-1 with TRBJ1-1, with D perhaps matching TRBD1 (5 bases). V was trimmed by 2 bases and J by 10 bases, leaving 14 bases between them. Per the germline V gene, CDR1 is SQVTM and CDR2 is ANQGSEA. The CDR3 loop spans 12 amino acids. CDR3 amino acids: CSVEQGGDGAFF. Written as DNA, the CDR3 is TGCAGCGTTGAACAGGGCGGGGATGGAGCTTTCTTT.

The rearrangement links TRBV19 to TRBJ2-1, with 11 bases that match TRBD1. Unmatched junction bases numbered 6, after V lost 1 base and J lost 10 bases. The germline V gene encodes CDR1 LNHDA and CDR2 SQIVND (reference sequence). This CDR3 contains 15 residues. This CDR3 reads CASSIGTGGAGEQFF. The CDR3 DNA reads TGTGCCAGTAGTATAGGGACAGGGGGCGCGGGGGAGCAGTTCTTC.

The gene calls are TRBV5-1 and TRBJ2-6, with D tentatively TRBD1 (5 bases). CDR1 SGHRS and CDR2 YFSETQ come from the germline V gene. V was cut by 4 bases and J by 2 bases, with 13 bases left in between. This CDR3 has 16 residues. The CDR3 region is CASSAQGTPGANVLTF. The CDR3 DNA reads as TGCGCCAGCAGCGCCCAGGGAACGCCTGGGGCCAACGTCCTGACTTTC.

The V gene is TRBV28, the J gene TRBJ2-5; possible D gene TRBD1, 6 bases. CDR3 length equals 13 residues. V shed 4 bases and J shed 1 base, with 7 bases lying between them. CDR1 is MDHEN and CDR2 is SYDVKM in the germline V gene. In DNA form, the CDR3 reads TGTGCCAGCAGTTGGACAGCCCAAGAGACCCAGTACTTC. This codes for CASSWTAQETQYF.

V is TRBV2 and J is TRBJ1-1, with D hard to call. Germline assignment: CDR1 SNHLY and CDR2 FYNNEI. Trimming removed 10 bases from V and 5 bases from J, with 11 bases in between. The CDR3 is 11 amino acids. The CDR3 DNA sequence: TGTGCCACCGTCTCGGGGACTGAAGCTTTCTTT. Its protein is CATVSGTEAFF.

The chain joins TRBV13 to TRBJ1-1; 11 nucleotides line up with TRBD1. The junction had 14 bases not matched to a gene; V was cut back by 5 bases and J by 6 bases. Germline CDR1 is PRHDT and CDR2 is FYEKMQ (reference sequence). This CDR3 is built from 17 residues. This CDR3 reads CASSTRDRGLVESEAFF. CDR3 DNA sequence: TGTGCCAGCAGCACCCGGGACAGGGGGTTAGTAGAGTCTGAAGCTTTCTTT. The variable domain in full, completed from reference TRBV13 and TRBJ1-1, reads AAGVIQSPRHLIKEKRETATLKCYPIPRHDTVYWYQQGPGQDPQFLISFYEKMQSDKGSIPDRFSAQQFSDYHSELNMSSLELGDSALYFCASSTRDRGLVESEAFFGQGTRLTVV.